The following is a T cell receptor beta chain sequence with its context. This clonotype is classified as medium-sized (0.01 to 0.1%). Base quality data are lacking; no much larger clone is found one base away. The library was made by 5' RACE. Before sequencing, the TCRbeta libraries were pooled in proportion to the number of cells sorted for each library. Total RNA was extracted from the sorted cells with RNAzol RT, and cDNA was synthesized using an oligo(dT) primer and a template-switching oligo. The TCRbeta V-CDR3-J region was PCR-amplified with Kapa HiFi using a SMARTer oligo primer and a TCRbeta constant-region primer. Illumina adaptors and sample-specific index barcodes were added in a second PCR, followed by HighPrep bead cleanup and Bioanalyzer confirmation of a band of roughly 650 bp. Libraries were sequenced on an Illumina MiSeq with 2x151 bp paired-end reads. As for the authors' bioinformatics: An in-house Java program demultiplexed the reads, while MiXCR assigned TCRbeta annotations and counted clonotypes. To assess repertoire overlap, Morisita-Horn indices from the R package vegan were used, along with UPGMA clustering and Circos plots of recurring clonotypes. Shannon diversity and richness were normalized to the maximum possible value based on input cell numbers, so that values between 0 and 1 were obtained. CDR3beta sequences were aligned using MUSCLE, distances were calculated using SeqinR, and multidimensional scaling was plotted in R. Starting from the raw public reads, TCRdb applied fastp trimming at Q25, assembled clones with MiXCR and retained in-frame beta chains. Each CDR3 protein gets just one entry, which takes the most common genes and DNA from the rows behind it. The V and J calls here are based on TCRdb, not the publication. The sample yields 1,500 to 2,000 distinct CDR3 sequences; 5.3% were counted once. About 30% of the sample rests with the top ten.

After labeling with CellTrace CFSE, PBMCs were cultured for 6 days in RPMI containing roughly 7.5% human serum along with peptide pools, each at about 0.97 ug/mL. Unfixed proliferating CD4 T cells were sorted on a BD FACSAria as live CD56-CD19-CD16-CD3+CD4+ CFSE-low cells. The enrolled adults were healthy, and microneutralization screening showed them to be seronegative for ZIKV, JEV, YFV, DENV and WNV. The samples were drawn from a phase 1 trial of an alum-adjuvanted Zika purified-inactivated virus (ZPIV) vaccine that was randomized, double-blinded and placebo-controlled. Peripheral blood mononuclear cells were isolated using a standard procedure and then kept frozen in liquid nitrogen until they were used. These data are taken from a study of Japanese encephalitis immunity and Zika vaccine responses (dated by TCRdb to 2020 to 2023). Some background on the complete study: Included participants received three 5.0 ug doses of alum-adjuvanted ZPIV at weeks 0, 4 and 28. Two to three months ahead of the first ZPIV dose, more than 10 participants were given JEV vaccine (IXIARO) as a two-dose regimen with the doses 28 days apart. One dose of YFV vaccine (YF-VAX) was administered before ZPIV to about a dozen participants, and fewer than 10 participants were flavivirus-naive. About six representative participants from each pre-vaccination group were selected for TCR sequencing, using samples from week 0 (after pre-vaccination and before ZPIV) and week 52. TCR repertoires were also analyzed from a few flavivirus-naive individuals at weeks 2, 6 and 52 after starting ZPIV vaccination. The stimulations used peptide pools from ZIKV structural proteins divided into flavivirus-conserved and non-conserved sets, or JEV or YFV peptides that matched the pre-vaccination. The ZIKV peptides, 15-mers that overlapped by 11 residues, were chosen for containing NetMHCpan/NetMHCII-predicted epitopes with affinity below 50 nM. The study asked whether earlier vaccination against Japanese encephalitis virus (JEV) or yellow fever virus (YFV) shaped CD4 T cell responses to the Zika vaccine. What the study reported, not specific to this receptor: After ZPIV, repertoire richness of CD4 T cells responding to conserved ZIKV epitopes significantly decreased in JEV-pre-vaccinated donors. CD8 T cell responses to ZIKV peptide pools were of very low magnitude and seen in only a few individuals. Higher repertoire similarity across time-points and stimulations was observed in JEV-pre-vaccinated donors than in YFV-pre-vaccinated donors, indicating that more clonotypes were common to ZIKV and JEV stimulation. The analysis was restricted to a subset of trial participants with three doses and adequate samples, and the entire vaccinated cohort was not analyzed. Samples clustered by participant with no similarity between individuals, suggesting no public TCRs were detected. The individual peptides behind the cross-reactive responses were not identified because limits on sample size made peptide-pool deconvolution impossible.

The CDR3 numbers 15 residues from cysteine through phenylalanine. Left in the record is the CDR3 DNA by itself, 45 bases read in frame from the first base. The V and J ends are trimmed by 2 bases and 4 bases, leaving 15 bases between them. CDR1 and CDR2, per the germline V gene, are MDHEN and SYDVKM. Recombination joined TRBV28 with TRBJ2-7, with TRBD1 perhaps the D gene, on 5 matching bases. The sequencing used antigen-activated CD4+ T cells from blood, cultured, collected during a Zika inactivated vaccine study. This receptor was obtained from an adult woman who received an inactivated Zika virus vaccine. CDR3 reads: CASSLPTGRAYEQYF. The DNA is as follows: TGTGCCAGCAGTTTACCGACCGGCAGGGCGTACGAGCAGTACTTC.